These 27 T cell receptor beta chains share one sample of origin, sequenced in a study of post-analysis software for immune sequencing data. Study outcomes and limitations: Included in a set of a handful of TRBV segments more frequent in patients than controls were TRBV5-6, TRBV5-1 and TRBV20-1.

Sequencing libraries made from TCR beta cDNA carried unique molecular identifiers. MiXCR, run by TCRdb on the PCR reads, gives a single entry per CDR3 protein. The sample records around 700,000 distinct CDR3 sequences, 59% being singletons. The antigens of these receptors remain unknown. Sequencing was performed on blood. The origin of the receptors is a girl aged 2 to 9 with multiple sclerosis.

This chain connects TRBV29-1 to TRBJ1-2; D is perhaps TRBD1 (5 bases). Germline values: CDR1 SQVTM, CDR2 ANQGSEA. V was pared by 4 bases and J by 3 bases, with 18 bases between. The CDR3 loop spans 15 amino acids. Here the CDR3 reads CSVGVARGEDYGYTF. The DNA of the CDR3 is TGCAGCGTTGGAGTAGCAAGGGGAGAAGACTATGGCTACACCTTC. The whole variable domain, remainder taken from reference TRBV29-1 and TRBJ1-2, is SAVISQKPSRDICQRGTSLTIQCQVDSQVTMMFWYRQQPGQSLTLIATANQGSEATYESGFVIDKFPISRPNLTFSTLTVSNMSPEDSSIYLCSVGVARGEDYGYTFGSGTRLTVV.

V gene TRBV12-3 or TRBV12-4 combines with J gene TRBJ2-5; TRBD2 is a possible D gene (5 bases). The ends were cut back, 3 bases at V and 10 bases at J, with 12 bases in the middle. There are 12 residues in the CDR3. CDR3 sequence: CASSFRWGDQYF. CDR3 in DNA: TGTGCCAGCAGTTTTCGATGGGGAGACCAGTACTTC.

This chain uses TRBV10-3 with TRBJ2-5; possibly TRBD1 or TRBD2 for D (5 bases each). With 4 bases removed from V and 2 bases from J, the gap between germline ends came to 11 bases. Germline assignment: CDR1 ENHRY and CDR2 SYGVKD. The CDR3 runs to 14 residues. The chain's CDR3 is CAISGPGPQETQYF. The CDR3 DNA sequence: TGTGCCATCAGTGGACCGGGACCGCAAGAGACCCAGTACTTC.

The rearrangement uses TRBV29-1 and TRBJ1-4; perhaps TRBD1 as D (5 bases). This CDR3 has 15 amino acids. In germline, CDR1 is SQVTM, CDR2 ANQGSEA. Trimming cost V 6 bases and J 5 bases, with 19 bases left between them. CDR3 protein: CSVVKVRAGNEKLFF. The CDR3 bases are TGCAGCGTCGTCAAGGTCAGGGCGGGGAATGAAAAACTGTTTTTT.

V usage is TRBV2 and J usage is TRBJ1-2; TRBD1 matches at 8 bases. The V and J ends lost 3 bases and 1 base, in that order; junction bases with no gene match: 13. Germline V gene data show CDR1 as SNHLY and CDR2 as FYNNEI. This CDR3 contains 18 residues. DNA of the CDR3: TGTGCCAGCAGTGACCCCCTCGGACAGGGATCGGGTAACTATGGCTACACCTTC. Amino acids: CASSDPLGQGSGNYGYTF. The whole variable domain, filled in from reference TRBV2 and TRBJ1-2, reads EPEVTQTPSHQVTQMGQEVILRCVPISNHLYFYWYRQILGQKVEFLVSFYNNEISEKSEIFDDQFSVERPDGSNFTLKIRSTKLEDSAMYFCASSDPLGQGSGNYGYTFGSGTRLTVV.

This clonotype came up a few times. V gene TRBV7-8 combines with J gene TRBJ2-7; the D is unclear. The CDR3 is 15 amino acids. CDR1 is SGHVS, CDR2 FQNEAQ, per germline. V gave up 2 bases and J gave up 6 bases, with 17 bases separating them. This chain's CDR3 is CASSLLPILGVEQYF. The CDR3 nucleotides read TGTGCCAGCAGCTTATTACCCATCCTCGGAGTCGAGCAGTACTTC.

This rearrangement joins TRBV20-1 to TRBJ2-7, with D maybe TRBD1 (5 bases). The CDR3 length is 14 residues. Germline V gene data show CDR1 as DFQATT and CDR2 as SNEGSKA (reference sequence). V was shortened by 0 bases and J by 3 bases, with 12 bases between the two germline ends. Written as DNA, the CDR3 is TGCAGTGCTAGAGAACAGGCCACTGTCTACGAGCAGTACTTC. It encodes CSAREQATVYEQYF.

This clonotype came up once. The V call is TRBV7-9, the J call TRBJ2-2, with 10 bases lining up with TRBD2. V shed 6 bases and J 4 bases; nucleotides not matched to a gene: 8. In germline, CDR1 is SEHNR, CDR2 FQNEAQ (reference sequence). The CDR3 totals 16 residues. The CDR3 protein is CASRRPGLAFTGELFF. CDR3 coding DNA: TGTGCCAGCAGGAGACCGGGACTAGCGTTCACCGGGGAGCTGTTTTTT. Full variable domain (missing parts from reference TRBV7-9 and TRBJ2-2): DTGVSQNPRHKITKRGQNVTFRCDPISEHNRLYWYRQTLGQGPEFLTYFQNEAQLEKSRLLSDRFSAERPKGSFSTLEIQRTEQGDSAMYLCASRRPGLAFTGELFFGEGSRLTVL.

This clonotype was seen a handful of times. This chain links TRBV12-3 or TRBV12-4 with TRBJ1-2, with D unresolved. This CDR3 comprises 14 residues. The germline V and J ends were trimmed by 5 bases and 4 bases, with 14 bases remaining between them. CDR3 DNA: TGTGCCAGCAGTCCCAATCCCGGGTTCTATGGCTACACCTTC. It translates to CASSPNPGFYGYTF.

The chain has TRBV2 and TRBJ2-5; D is unclear. The V gene's germline CDR1 is SNHLY and CDR2 FYNNEI. Trimming stripped 4 bases from V and 5 bases from J, with 5 bases between. The length of the CDR3 is 11 residues. The CDR3 sequence: CASSVKETQYF. In DNA, the CDR3 is TGTGCCAGCAGTGTCAAGGAGACCCAGTACTTC. Filled out from reference TRBV2 and TRBJ2-5, the complete variable domain reads EPEVTQTPSHQVTQMGQEVILRCVPISNHLYFYWYRQILGQKVEFLVSFYNNEISEKSEIFDDQFSVERPDGSNFTLKIRSTKLEDSAMYFCASSVKETQYFGPGTRLLVL.

The sample holds one count of this clonotype. CDR3 coding DNA: TGTGCCAGCAGTGGGGTGACAGGGGATTCCTACGAGCAGTACTTC. Translation: CASSGVTGDSYEQYF. V usage is TRBV6-4 and J usage is TRBJ2-7; 8 bases are shared with TRBD1. J gave up 1 base and V 4 bases, and 6 bases lay outside the gene matches. CDR1 is MRHNA and CDR2 is SNTAGT in the germline V gene. The length of the CDR3 is 15 residues.

The chain carries TRBV6-6 and TRBJ2-6, with no clear D. CDR1 MNHNY and CDR2 SVGAGI come from the germline V gene (reference sequence). The CDR3 has 15 amino acids. V was pared by 6 bases and J by 0 bases, with 9 bases between. CDR3 amino acids: CASSNSDSGANVLTF. The CDR3 DNA follows: TGTGCCAGCAGCAATTCGGACTCTGGGGCCAACGTCCTGACTTTC.

V gene TRBV20-1 combines with J gene TRBJ2-7; a possible D gene is TRBD1 (6 bases). The germline V and J ends were trimmed by 1 base and 3 bases, with 13 bases remaining between them. The germline CDR1 and CDR2 sequences are DFQATT and SNEGSKA (reference sequence). This CDR3 is 14 amino acids long. The CDR3 region is CSARGRRGRYEQYF. DNA for the CDR3: TGCAGTGCTAGAGGGCGCAGGGGCCGCTACGAGCAGTACTTC.

This chain links TRBV12-3 or TRBV12-4 with TRBJ1-6, with D hard to call. The CDR3 runs 15 residues. The ends were cut back, 3 bases at V and 8 bases at J, with 14 bases in the middle. CDR3: CASSFGSAWDSPLHF. The CDR3 DNA reads as TGTGCCAGCAGTTTTGGCAGTGCGTGGGATTCACCCCTCCACTTT.

The chain combines TRBV20-1 with TRBJ2-3, with TRBD2 as a possible D gene (5 bases). Germline V gene data show CDR1 as DFQATT and CDR2 as SNEGSKA (reference sequence). The CDR3 spans 15 residues. Trimming left V 4 bases short and J 1 base short, with 15 bases between. DNA of the CDR3: TGCAGTGCTACTCCGAGAGGGAAAGGCACAGATACGCAGTATTTT. Amino acid sequence: CSATPRGKGTDTQYF.

The chain uses TRBV20-1 and TRBJ2-7; D gene uncertain. The CDR3 contains 12 residues. Per the germline V gene, CDR1 is DFQATT and CDR2 is SNEGSKA (reference sequence). The ends were cut back, 0 bases at V and 5 bases at J, with 8 bases in the middle. CDR3 sequence: CSARDELHEQYF. CDR3 DNA sequence: TGCAGTGCTAGAGACGAGCTCCACGAGCAGTACTTC.

This clonotype was observed at least ten times. The CDR3 DNA reads as TGCGCCAGCAGTGGACAGGGGGTGGACAATGAGCAGTTCTTC. It encodes CASSGQGVDNEQFF. The rearrangement links TRBV10-1 to TRBJ2-1, with 9 nucleotides matching TRBD1. The trim removed 4 bases at V and 5 bases at J, leaving 3 bases unmatched. The length of the CDR3 is 14 residues. Germline CDR1 and CDR2: WNHNN and SYGVQD (reference sequence).

The V and J genes are TRBV3-1 and TRBJ1-2; D is uncertain. This CDR3 region has 13 residues. V lost 7 bases, J lost 2 bases, and 11 bases lay in between. CDR1 is LGHDT and CDR2 is YNNKEL in the germline V gene (reference sequence). The CDR3 DNA reads as TGTGCCAGCACCCTAGGACCCAACTATGGCTACACCTTC. This codes for CASTLGPNYGYTF.

The chain combines TRBV5-1 with TRBJ2-1; no clear D gene. Deletions cut 8 bases from V and 4 bases from J, with 10 bases between. In germline, CDR1 is SGHRS, CDR2 YFSETQ. The CDR3 extends over 12 amino acids. This chain's CDR3 is CARDGPYNEQFF. The DNA for the CDR3 is TGCGCCAGAGACGGACCTTACAATGAGCAGTTCTTC.

The chain combines TRBV14 with TRBJ2-1; D might be TRBD2 (5 bases). V was pared by 1 base and J by 8 bases, with 9 bases between. CDR3 size: 13 residues. The germline CDR1 and CDR2 sequences are SGHDN and FVKESK. The CDR3 DNA sequence: TGTGCCAGCAGCCAAGTCCTAGCCCATGAGCAGTTCTTC. Encoded protein: CASSQVLAHEQFF. The full variable domain, in which reference TRBV14 and TRBJ2-1 provide the parts outside the CDR3, is EAGVTQFPSHSVIEKGQTVTLRCDPISGHDNLYWYRRVMGKEIKFLLHFVKESKQDESGMPNNRFLAERTGGTYSTLKVQPAELEDSGVYFCASSQVLAHEQFFGPGTRLTVL.

This sequence joins TRBV7-2 and TRBJ1-1; 7 nucleotides align to TRBD1. V lost 5 bases, J lost 4 bases, and 7 bases stayed unmatched. Germline loops: CDR1 SGHTA, CDR2 FQGNSA. The CDR3 covers 14 residues. This CDR3 is CASSPGGLGTEAFF. The CDR3 DNA reads as TGTGCCAGCAGCCCAGGGGGTTTAGGCACTGAAGCTTTCTTT. Supplemented by reference TRBV7-2 and TRBJ1-1, the full variable domain reads GAGVSQSPSNKVTEKGKDVELRCDPISGHTALYWYRQSLGQGLEFLIYFQGNSAPDKSGLPSDRFSAERTGGSVSTLTIQRTQQEDSAVYLCASSPGGLGTEAFFGQGTRLTVV.

This sequence joins TRBV11-1 and TRBJ2-3; TRBD1 or TRBD2 may be the D gene (5 bases each). Germline values: CDR1 SGHAT, CDR2 FQDESV (reference sequence). The CDR3 spans 16 residues. The V end was cut by 1 base, the J end by 11 bases, with 22 bases between. CDR3 region: CASSLGRLGFGDEQYF. Written as DNA, the CDR3 is TGTGCCAGCAGCTTAGGAAGGTTGGGTTTCGGGGACGAGCAGTATTTT.

The chain couples TRBV5-5 to TRBJ2-2, with D perhaps matching TRBD1 (5 bases). This CDR3 comprises 15 residues. V was shortened by 5 bases and J by 3 bases, with 14 bases between the two germline ends. The germline V gene encodes CDR1 SGHKS and CDR2 YYEKEE (reference sequence). CDR3 residues: CASRVRVSDTGELFF. The DNA for the CDR3 is TGTGCCAGCAGGGTCAGGGTGTCGGACACCGGGGAGCTGTTTTTT.

The chain combines TRBV6-5 with TRBJ2-3; 7 nucleotides match TRBD1. J was trimmed by 0 bases and V by 7 bases; bases with no gene match: 1. The CDR3 spans 13 residues. Germline CDR1 and CDR2: MNHEY and SVGAGI. The CDR3 sequence: CASKTGSTDTQYF. Here the CDR3 DNA reads TGTGCCAGCAAGACAGGGAGCACAGATACGCAGTATTTT.

The chain has TRBV6-4 and TRBJ1-2; D gene uncertain. V was cut by 4 bases and J by 4 bases, with 19 bases left in between. The CDR3 has 16 amino acids. Germline-derived CDR1 and CDR2 are MRHNA and SNTAGT. The CDR3 protein is CASSVSRTEGSYGYTF. In DNA form, the CDR3 reads TGTGCCAGCAGTGTATCTAGGACGGAGGGATCCTATGGCTACACCTTC.

This chain connects TRBV6-1 to TRBJ2-7; D is undetermined. Germline assignment: CDR1 MNHNS and CDR2 SASEGT. V lost 4 bases to trimming and J lost 1 base, with 5 bases between them. CDR3 length: 12 residues. The CDR3 is CASSGHSYEQYF. The CDR3, as DNA: TGTGCCAGCAGTGGACATTCCTACGAGCAGTACTTC.

The chain links TRBV25-1 to TRBJ1-5; possible D gene TRBD1, 5 bases. Trimming took 5 bases from V and 4 from J, leaving 12 bases between them. This CDR3 has 14 residues. CDR1 is MGHDK, CDR2 SYGVNS, per germline. DNA of the CDR3: TGTGCCAGCAGTCGCGGACACGATAATCAGCCCCAGCATTTT. Translated, it gives CASSRGHDNQPQHF.